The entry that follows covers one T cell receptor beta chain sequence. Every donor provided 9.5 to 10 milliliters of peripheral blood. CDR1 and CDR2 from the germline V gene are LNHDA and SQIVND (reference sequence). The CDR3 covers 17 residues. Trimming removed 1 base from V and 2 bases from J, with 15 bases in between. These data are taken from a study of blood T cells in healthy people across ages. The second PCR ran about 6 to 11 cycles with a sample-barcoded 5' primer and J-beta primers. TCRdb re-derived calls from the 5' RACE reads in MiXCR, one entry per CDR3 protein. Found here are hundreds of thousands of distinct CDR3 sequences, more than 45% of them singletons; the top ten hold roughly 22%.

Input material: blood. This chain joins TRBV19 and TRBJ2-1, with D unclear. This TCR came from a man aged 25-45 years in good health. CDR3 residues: CASSIVGLGWAYNEQFF. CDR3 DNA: TGTGCCAGTAGTATAGTTGGGCTGGGATGGGCCTACAATGAGCAGTTCTTC.